The subject of this entry is one T cell receptor beta chain. TEMRA cells were FACS-enriched, while CD8+ and CD4+ T cells were negatively isolated. Per germline, CDR1 MNHEY and CDR2 SMNVEV (reference sequence). J gave up 4 bases and V 6 bases, and 7 bases lay outside the gene matches. This CDR3 comprises 15 residues. RNA, at about 0.45 to 1 ug, was reverse transcribed with random hexamers. MiXCR, applied by TCRdb to the immunoSEQ multiplex PCR reads, yields one record per CDR3 protein. Here the sample spans some 180,000 distinct CDR3 sequences, about 94% being singletons. The data stem from a study of CD8 T cells in Susac syndrome.

This sequence originates from a human donor in good health. The rearrangement uses TRBV27 and TRBJ2-2, with 8 bases fitting TRBD1. Sequencing was carried out using CD4+ T cells from PBMCs. This chain's CDR3 is CASRPQGAGTGELFF. The CDR3 bases are TGTGCCAGCAGACCCCAGGGGGCGGGCACCGGGGAGCTGTTTTTT.